These 28 T cell receptor beta chains originate from one sample sequenced in a study of T cell responses to AZD1222 COVID-19 vaccine. Assay used: immunoSEQ multiplex PCR; TCRdb lists only in-frame clones, some missing. The sample yields roughly 140,000 clones, 94% seen once. Sequencing used peripheral blood, obtained on day 0 of AZD1222 vaccination. Every receptor here comes from an adult in good health.

This rearrangement joins TRBV6-1 to TRBJ1-6; 8 positions agree with TRBD1. CDR3 size: 16 residues. With 0 bases clipped from V and 7 bases from J, the junction kept 5 bases outside the gene matches. CDR1 and CDR2 from the germline V gene are MNHNS and SASEGT. CDR3 DNA: TGTGCCAGCAGTGAAGCGTTAGGGGACAGGAATTCACCCCTCCACTTT. Translation gives CASSEALGDRNSPLHF.

This sequence joins TRBV19 and TRBJ1-1; D is unresolved. Germline values: CDR1 LNHDA, CDR2 SQIVND (reference sequence). The CDR3 length is 13 residues. The V and J ends lost 7 bases and 2 bases respectively, with 11 bases between them. The CDR3 sequence is CASTPSLNTEAFF. The CDR3 bases are TGTGCCAGTACGCCGAGTCTTAACACTGAAGCTTTCTTT.

The V call is TRBV7-2, the J call TRBJ1-3, with TRBD1 identical over 8 bases. Trimming cost V 1 base and J 3 bases; bases outside gene matches: 8. The CDR3 runs to 17 residues. Germline V lookup: CDR1 SGHTA, CDR2 FQGNSA. CDR3 DNA: TGTGCCAGCAGCTTAGATGGGTACAGGGGGTATGGAAACACCATATATTTT. It is translated as CASSLDGYRGYGNTIYF.

The V and J genes are TRBV5-1 and TRBJ2-5; D may be TRBD2 (5 bases). Trimming took off 1 base at V and 0 bases at J, with 10 bases between the two ends. This CDR3 has 15 residues. In germline, CDR1 is SGHRS, CDR2 YFSETQ. This CDR3 reads CASSLLAFDQETQYF. The CDR3 DNA reads TGCGCCAGCAGCTTGTTAGCGTTCGACCAAGAGACCCAGTACTTC.

This clone was counted a single time. V usage is TRBV28 and J usage is TRBJ2-1, with TRBD1 matching over 10 bases. The CDR3 is 19 residues long. The ends lost 5 bases at V and 4 bases at J; junction bases unmatched: 17. Looked up from germline, CDR1 is MDHEN and CDR2 is SYDVKM. The CDR3 here is CASSPRDRGSYTIYNEQFF. The DNA of the CDR3 is TGTGCCAGCAGTCCTAGGGACAGGGGATCATACACCATTTACAATGAGCAGTTCTTC.

The chain is built from TRBV5-1 and TRBJ2-3; either TRBD1 or TRBD2 may fit D (5 bases each). CDR1 is SGHRS and CDR2 is YFSETQ in the germline V gene. This CDR3 contains 14 residues. V was pared by 10 bases and J by 6 bases, with 21 bases between. The CDR3 loop is CASSGGTADDTQYF. In nucleotides, the CDR3 is TGCGCCTCCAGTGGTGGGACGGCTGACGATACGCAGTATTTT.

This rearrangement joins TRBV7-2 to TRBJ2-1; D ambiguous. Germline V gives CDR1 SGHTA, CDR2 FQGNSA. V lost 3 bases, J lost 4 bases, and 4 bases lay in between. The CDR3 runs to 12 residues. DNA for the CDR3: TGTGCCAGCAGCTTGCGGTACAATGAGCAGTTCTTC. Translation: CASSLRYNEQFF.

V and J are TRBV4-2 and TRBJ2-2; D gene unclear. Germline V gene sequence: CDR1 LGHNA, CDR2 YNFKEQ. V dropped 4 bases and J dropped 0 bases, with 9 bases sitting between them. The CDR3 is 15 amino acids. The CDR3, as DNA: TGTGCCAGCAGCCCTCGGGTTGCGAACACCGGGGAGCTGTTTTTT. It codes for CASSPRVANTGELFF.

V usage is TRBV19 and J usage is TRBJ1-2, with TRBD1 as a possible D gene (6 bases). Germline V gene sequence: CDR1 LNHDA, CDR2 SQIVND (reference sequence). The CDR3 is 12 residues long. V was pared by 8 bases and J by 8 bases, with 15 bases between. In nucleotides, the CDR3 is TGTGCCAGTTCAGGGGAAGGACGGGGCTACACCTTC. The encoded protein is CASSGEGRGYTF.

The chain links TRBV12-3 or TRBV12-4 to TRBJ1-1; TRBD1 is a possible D gene (5 bases). This CDR3 comprises 12 residues. Deletions cut 2 bases from V and 6 bases from J, with 7 bases between. The CDR3 is CASSLQGAEAFF. DNA of the CDR3: TGTGCCAGCAGTTTACAGGGAGCTGAAGCTTTCTTT.

J is TRBJ1-5 and V is TRBV2; 9 nucleotides align to TRBD1. Germline V gene lookup returns CDR1 SNHLY and CDR2 FYNNEI. CDR3 size: 15 residues. Germline trimming cut 6 bases from V and 3 bases from J; bases unmatched to any gene: 6. Here the CDR3 reads CASRPGQGVNQPQHF. The CDR3 DNA reads TGTGCCAGCAGGCCGGGACAGGGAGTCAATCAGCCCCAGCATTTT.

This clone was detected a few times. V and J are TRBV30 and TRBJ2-5; D may be TRBD1 (6 bases). The germline V gene encodes CDR1 GTSNPN and CDR2 SVGIG (reference sequence). The ends were cut back, 1 base at V and 3 bases at J, with 6 bases in the middle. The CDR3 spans 12 residues. The CDR3 protein is CAWSEGEETQYF. CDR3 nucleotide sequence: TGTGCCTGGAGTGAGGGGGAAGAGACCCAGTACTTC.

The rearrangement links TRBV9 to TRBJ2-1, with 12 positions matching TRBD1. Germline lookup yields CDR1 SGDLS and CDR2 YYNGEE. Losses at the gene ends were 3 bases for V and 3 bases for J; bases not matched to a gene: 13. There are 19 residues in the CDR3. The CDR3 DNA reads as TGTGCCAGCAGCGGAGAGGGACAGGGGGCCCCTAGGGACTACAATGAGCAGTTCTTC. The encoded protein is CASSGEGQGAPRDYNEQFF.

The chain uses TRBV27 and TRBJ1-2; 8 bases agree with TRBD1. Germline CDR1 MNHEY, CDR2 SMNVEV (reference sequence). This CDR3 comprises 13 residues. Trimming removed 4 bases from V and 8 bases from J; junction bases left unmatched: 6. CDR3 sequence (DNA): TGTGCCAGCAGTTACGGACAGGGTACGGGCTACACCTTC. It translates to CASSYGQGTGYTF.

This sequence joins TRBV5-1 and TRBJ1-2, with TRBD1 matching over 9 bases. Per the germline V gene, CDR1 is SGHRS and CDR2 is YFSETQ. CDR3 size: 19 residues. V was clipped by 4 bases and J by 3 bases; unmatched bases: 19. The CDR3 DNA follows: TGCGCCAGCAGCCTGGGAAGGCCCGGGACAGGGTTCAAAGACTATGGCTACACCTTC. Translation gives CASSLGRPGTGFKDYGYTF.

The J gene is TRBJ2-3, the V gene TRBV4-3; 8 bases are a match to TRBD2. V trimming: 1 base; J trimming: 5 bases; junction bases outside the gene matches: 5. The CDR3 loop spans 15 amino acids. Germline CDR1 is LGHNA and CDR2 is YSLEER. CDR3 nucleotide sequence: TGCGCCAGCAGCCAAGCGGGAGGGCCGGTAGATACGCAGTATTTT. Protein sequence: CASSQAGGPVDTQYF.

The chain recombines TRBV4-1 with TRBJ2-1; TRBD2 matches at 7 bases. V was clipped by 1 base and J by 4 bases; unmatched bases: 4. CDR3 size: 15 residues. In germline, CDR1 is MGHRA, CDR2 YSYEKL. The CDR3 DNA sequence: TGCGCCAGCAGCCAAGTAACTAGCGCGTACAATGAGCAGTTCTTC. It translates to CASSQVTSAYNEQFF.

As for this clone: Other DNA sequences in this specimen translate into the identical CDR3. The chain uses TRBV5-1 and TRBJ1-1, with 8 positions matching TRBD1. Germline V CDR1 and CDR2: SGHRS, YFSETQ. J was trimmed by 4 bases and V by 1 base; bases with no gene match: 0. The length of the CDR3 is 13 residues. CDR3 coding DNA: TGCGCCAGCAGCTTGACAGGGGGCACTGAAGCTTTCTTT. Amino acid sequence: CASSLTGGTEAFF.

About this clone itself: Other nucleotide sequences from this sample produce the same CDR3. The chain links TRBV19 to TRBJ1-6; 7 bases agree with TRBD1. Trimming at V came to 8 bases and at J to 3 bases, leaving 7 bases not matched to a gene. Germline CDR1 is LNHDA and CDR2 is SQIVND (reference sequence). The CDR3 is made up of 15 amino acids. Written as DNA, the CDR3 is TGTGCCAGTCGAGCAGGGGGTAGCTATAATTCACCCCTCCACTTT. Translating gives CASRAGGSYNSPLHF.

V is TRBV9 and J is TRBJ1-1, with 10 positions matching TRBD1. In germline, CDR1 is SGDLS, CDR2 YYNGEE. The CDR3 totals 14 residues. V lost 5 bases to trimming and J lost 4 bases; unmatched junction nucleotides: 5. The CDR3 coding sequence is TGTGCCAGCAGAGTGGACAGGGGGTCCACTGAAGCTTTCTTT. This translates into CASRVDRGSTEAFF. The full variable domain, its missing parts supplied by reference TRBV9 and TRBJ1-1, is DSGVTQTPKHLITATGQRVTLRCSPRSGDLSVYWYQQSLDQGLQFLIQYYNGEERAKGNILERFSAQQFPDLHSELNLSSLELGDSALYFCASRVDRGSTEAFFGQGTRLTVV.

CDR3 in amino acids: CASSLEWGYNSPLHF. The CDR3 bases are TGCGCCAGCAGCTTGGAGTGGGGCTATAATTCACCCCTCCACTTT. This chain uses TRBV5-1 with TRBJ1-6, with D hard to call. The CDR3 runs 15 residues. Trimming took off 0 bases at V and 3 bases at J, with 7 bases between the two ends. The germline CDR1 and CDR2 sequences are SGHRS and YFSETQ.

The chain couples TRBV7-2 to TRBJ1-2, with 7 bases lining up with TRBD1. The junction had 9 bases not matched to a gene; V was cut back by 4 bases and J by 10 bases. The CDR3 contains 13 residues. CDR1 SGHTA and CDR2 FQGNSA come from the germline V gene. This chain's CDR3 is CASSSGQEGAYTF. For the CDR3, the DNA is TGTGCCAGCAGCTCCGGACAGGAAGGGGCCTACACCTTC.

V usage is TRBV5-1 and J usage is TRBJ2-5, with D uncertain. The CDR3 extends over 13 amino acids. The V end lost 0 bases, the J end lost 2 bases, and 5 bases lay between the germline ends. CDR1 is SGHRS, CDR2 YFSETQ, per germline. The CDR3 DNA reads TGCGCCAGCAGCTTGGGGCTACAAGAGACCCAGTACTTC. It yields the protein CASSLGLQETQYF. Together with reference TRBV5-1 and TRBJ2-5, the CDR3 gives the full variable domain: KAGVTQTPRYLIKTRGQQVTLSCSPISGHRSVSWYQQTPGQGLQFLFEYFSETQRNKGNFPGRFSGRQFSNSRSEMNVSTLELGDSALYLCASSLGLQETQYFGPGTRLLVL.

This chain connects TRBV4-2 to TRBJ2-3, with 14 bases identical to TRBD2. From germline, CDR1 is LGHNA and CDR2 YNFKEQ. This CDR3 has 17 residues. Trimming took 4 bases from V and 0 from J; bases not matched to a gene: 3. The CDR3 here is CASSLRLAGGSTDTQYF. CDR3 in DNA: TGTGCCAGCAGCCTCCGACTAGCGGGGGGGAGCACAGATACGCAGTATTTT.

The chain employs TRBV7-8 and TRBJ2-7, with D possibly TRBD1 on 6 matching bases. Germline-derived CDR1 and CDR2 are SGHVS and FQNEAQ. The CDR3 extends over 17 amino acids. Trimming removed 5 bases from V and 5 bases from J, with 25 bases in between. CDR3 nucleotide sequence: TGTGCCAGCAGCCCACTCCAGGGGCACCCCCCCATGGACGAGCAGTACGTC. Amino acids: CASSPLQGHPPMDEQYV.

The chain is built from TRBV7-9 and TRBJ1-2; no firm D call. CDR1 SEHNR and CDR2 FQNEAQ come from the germline V gene (reference sequence). Trimming pared 6 bases from V and 3 bases from J, leaving 14 bases between. This CDR3 has 14 amino acids. The CDR3 loop is CASRRTVGDYGYTF. In DNA form, the CDR3 reads TGTGCCAGCAGACGAACAGTGGGTGACTATGGCTACACCTTC.

J is TRBJ2-7 and V is TRBV6-1; D remains ambiguous. Germline CDR1 MNHNS, CDR2 SASEGT. Trimming removed 2 bases at V and 9 bases at J, with 8 bases between. The CDR3 length is 11 residues. The CDR3 nucleotides read TGTGCCAGCAGTGAACTTGGGGTGCAGTACGTC. Translated, it gives CASSELGVQYV.

The chain combines TRBV6-5 with TRBJ1-1, with D possibly matching TRBD1 (5 bases). The germline V and J ends were trimmed by 0 bases and 1 base, with 9 bases remaining between them. CDR3 size: 15 residues. Germline CDR1 is MNHEY and CDR2 is SVGAGI. In DNA, the CDR3 is TGTGCCAGCAGTTACTCGTGGCAGGGGAACACTGAAGCTTTCTTT. Protein sequence: CASSYSWQGNTEAFF.